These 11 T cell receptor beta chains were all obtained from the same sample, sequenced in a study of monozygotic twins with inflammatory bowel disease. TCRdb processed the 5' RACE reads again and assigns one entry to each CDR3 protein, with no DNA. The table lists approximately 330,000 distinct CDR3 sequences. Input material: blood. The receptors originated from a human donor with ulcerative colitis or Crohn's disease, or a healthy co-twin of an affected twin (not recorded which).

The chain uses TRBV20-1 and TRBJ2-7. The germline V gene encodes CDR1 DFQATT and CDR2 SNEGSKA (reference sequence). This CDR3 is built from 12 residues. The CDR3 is CSARGESYEQYF.

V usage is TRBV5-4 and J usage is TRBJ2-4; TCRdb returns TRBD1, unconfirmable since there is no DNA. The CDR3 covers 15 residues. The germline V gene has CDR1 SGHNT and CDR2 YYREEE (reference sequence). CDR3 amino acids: CASSLPQPGGSKQYF.

The CDR3 reads CASSDRTSEHTGELFF. V and J are TRBV7-9 and TRBJ2-2; the TCRdb call, TRBD2, lacks DNA for checking. CDR3 length: 16 residues. CDR1 and CDR2 from the germline V gene are SEHNR and FQNEAQ (reference sequence). The whole variable domain, filled in from reference TRBV7-9 and TRBJ2-2, reads DTGVSQNPRHKITKRGQNVTFRCDPISEHNRLYWYRQTLGQGPEFLTYFQNEAQLEKSRLLSDRFSAERPKGSFSTLEIQRTEQGDSAMYLCASSDRTSEHTGELFFGEGSRLTVL.

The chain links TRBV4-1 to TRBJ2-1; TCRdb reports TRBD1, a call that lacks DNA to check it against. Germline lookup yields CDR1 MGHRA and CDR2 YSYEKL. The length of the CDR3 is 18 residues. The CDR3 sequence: CASSRRTGDGGSYNEQFF.

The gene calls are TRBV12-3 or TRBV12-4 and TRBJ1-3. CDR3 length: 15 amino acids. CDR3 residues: CASGLVGGSGNTIYF.

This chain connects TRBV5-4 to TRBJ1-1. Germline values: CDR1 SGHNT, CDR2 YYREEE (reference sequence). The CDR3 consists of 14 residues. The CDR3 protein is CASSFGSGDTEAFF.

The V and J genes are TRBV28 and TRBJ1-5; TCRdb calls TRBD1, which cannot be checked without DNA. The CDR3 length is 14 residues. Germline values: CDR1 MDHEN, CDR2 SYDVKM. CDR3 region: CASSFVARDQPQHF. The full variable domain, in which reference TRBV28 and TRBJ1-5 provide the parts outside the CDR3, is DVKVTQSSRYLVKRTGEKVFLECVQDMDHENMFWYRQDPGLGLRLIYFSYDVKMKEKGDIPEGYSVSREKKERFSLILESASTNQTSMYLCASSFVARDQPQHFGDGTRLSIL.

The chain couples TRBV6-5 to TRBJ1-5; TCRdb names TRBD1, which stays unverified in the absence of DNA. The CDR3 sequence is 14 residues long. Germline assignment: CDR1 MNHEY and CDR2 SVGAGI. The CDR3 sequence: CASSYDRSNQPQHF.

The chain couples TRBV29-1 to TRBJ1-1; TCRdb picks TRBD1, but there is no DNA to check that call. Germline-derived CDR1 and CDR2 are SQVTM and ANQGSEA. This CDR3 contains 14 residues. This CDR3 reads CSVQTGGGNTEAFF.

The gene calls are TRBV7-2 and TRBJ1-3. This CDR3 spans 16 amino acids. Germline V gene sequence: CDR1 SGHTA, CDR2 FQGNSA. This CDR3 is CASSLGPGTEGNTIYF. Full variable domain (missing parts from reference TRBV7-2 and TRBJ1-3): GAGVSQSPSNKVTEKGKDVELRCDPISGHTALYWYRQSLGQGLEFLIYFQGNSAPDKSGLPSDRFSAERTGGSVSTLTIQRTQQEDSAVYLCASSLGPGTEGNTIYFGEGSWLTVV.

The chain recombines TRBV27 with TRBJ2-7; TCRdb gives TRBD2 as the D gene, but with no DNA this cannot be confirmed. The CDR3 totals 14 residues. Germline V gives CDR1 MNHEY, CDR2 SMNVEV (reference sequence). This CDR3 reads CASSFAGNPYEQYF.